These 7 T cell receptor beta chains were sequenced from one sample in a study of shared clonotypes between healthy human individuals. Only CD45RO-negative cells positively selected for CCR7 counted as naive CD8 cells, so terminally differentiated effector memory CD45RA+ cells were excluded. Profiled with immunoSEQ multiplex PCR; TCRdb holds only in-frame clones, not every one. Of about 2,200,000 clones in the sample, 90% to 95% were seen once. The sample taken for sequencing was naive CD8+ T cells from PBMCs. The receptors were sampled from a man younger than 35 in good health. Some clones in this sample may be carry-over from other donors' samples.

About this clone itself: The sample carries other DNA sequences with the same CDR3. J is TRBJ2-7 and V is TRBV27, with no clear D. Trimming left V 3 bases short and J 3 bases short, with 9 bases between. Germline values: CDR1 MNHEY, CDR2 SMNVEV (reference sequence). The CDR3 loop spans 13 amino acids. CDR3 in DNA: TGTGCCAGCAGTTTCGGGTCTAACTACGAGCAGTACTTC. Protein product: CASSFGSNYEQYF.

The V and J genes are TRBV13 and TRBJ2-7; TRBD2 might be the D (6 bases). Per the germline V gene, CDR1 is PRHDT and CDR2 is FYEKMQ (reference sequence). This CDR3 is built from 14 residues. Trimming pared 4 bases from V and 0 bases from J, leaving 10 bases between. CDR3 protein: CASSSSASSYEQYF. CDR3 nucleotide sequence: TGTGCCAGCAGCTCTAGCGCAAGCTCCTACGAGCAGTACTTC.

V is TRBV7-9 and J is TRBJ2-5, with unresolved D. Trimming shortened V by 5 bases and J by 9 bases, and 25 bases separated the two germline ends. The CDR3 extends over 16 amino acids. In germline, CDR1 is SEHNR, CDR2 FQNEAQ (reference sequence). CDR3 coding DNA: TGTGCCAGCAGCGCCGCACTGGACCCCTTGGGTTTGGCCCAGTACTTC. Amino acid sequence: CASSAALDPLGLAQYF.

This clone has a single count. The chain joins TRBV28 to TRBJ2-1, with TRBD2 identical over 7 bases. CDR3 length equals 16 residues. J lost 9 bases, V lost 2 bases, and 13 bases had no gene match. Germline V lookup: CDR1 MDHEN, CDR2 SYDVKM. The CDR3 region has the DNA TGTGCCAGCAGTTTACAACCCGTGGGGCGGGAGAGTGAGCAGTTCTTC. Amino acid sequence: CASSLQPVGRESEQFF.

On this clone itself: Different DNA sequences within this sample yield the same CDR3. The chain has TRBV9 and TRBJ2-7; no reliable D call. The CDR3 is 13 residues long. Germline CDR1 reads SGDLS; CDR2 reads YYNGEE. Trimming cost V 4 bases and J 0 bases, with 8 bases left between them. The CDR3 reads CASSPDGSYEQYF. The DNA of the CDR3 is TGTGCCAGCAGCCCGGACGGCTCCTACGAGCAGTACTTC.

The chain joins TRBV7-8 to TRBJ2-3, with 11 bases lining up with TRBD1. Losses at the gene ends were 5 bases for V and 3 bases for J; bases not matched to a gene: 4. The CDR3 runs to 15 residues. The germline V gene encodes CDR1 SGHVS and CDR2 FQNEAQ. The CDR3 bases are TGTGCCAGCAGCCCTCGGGACAGGGGGACAGATACGCAGTATTTT. It yields the protein CASSPRDRGTDTQYF.

The chain recombines TRBV27 with TRBJ2-5; 13 nucleotides agree with TRBD2. CDR3 length equals 18 residues. Per germline, CDR1 MNHEY and CDR2 SMNVEV (reference sequence). V was clipped by 4 bases and J by 3 bases; unmatched bases: 11. The CDR3, as DNA: TGTGCCAGCAGTTCGACTAGCGGGAGGCCCTCTGGGAAAGAGACCCAGTACTTC. As protein: CASSSTSGRPSGKETQYF.